The clone carrying this TCR beta chain has at least ten counts. The antigen is not known. The sample belongs to a study of T-cell reconstitution after alpha-beta-depleted transplantation in children. Points from the study as a whole: The origin of alpha-beta T cells about two months after transplant was reportedly several hundred expanded graft clones.

TCRbeta library construction was performed incorporating unique molecular identifiers. Via MiXCR, TCRdb re-called the PCR reads, giving one row per CDR3 protein. This table has about 130,000 distinct CDR3 sequences, about a tenth appearing once. The clonotype comes from a girl under two years old who had a stem cell transplant for combined immunodeficiency, so the T cells may come from the graft donor. Material: PBMCs, mostly from graft donor cells, obtained 180 days after TCRalphabeta/CD19-depleted stem cell transplant.

The CDR3 sequence: CASRDRGNEQFF. CDR3 in DNA: TGCGCCAGCAGGGACAGGGGCAATGAGCAGTTCTTC. The chain couples TRBV4-3 to TRBJ2-1; 9 bases fit TRBD1. V trimming: 6 bases; J trimming: 6 bases; junction bases outside the gene matches: 0. The germline V gene has CDR1 LGHNA and CDR2 YSLEER. This CDR3 contains 12 residues.